The 32 T cell receptor beta chains in this list originate from one sample, sequenced in a study of CD8 T cells in Susac syndrome. Random hexamers primed reverse transcription of about 0.45 to 1 ug RNA. TCRdb independently ran MiXCR on the immunoSEQ multiplex PCR reads; one entry per CDR3 protein. The table includes 120,000 or so distinct CDR3 sequences, 90% to 95% detected once. Sequenced material: CD8+ T cells from PBMCs. These receptors were collected from a human donor with Susac syndrome.

The rearrangement uses TRBV14 and TRBJ1-2; D unresolved. V was trimmed by 0 bases and J by 4 bases, leaving 18 bases between them. Germline V gives CDR1 SGHDN, CDR2 FVKESK. This CDR3 contains 17 residues. CDR3 nucleotide sequence: TGTGCCAGCAGCCAAGAAAGCCTCAGCCCCCTGAGCTATGGCTACACCTTC. Protein sequence: CASSQESLSPLSYGYTF.

The chain recombines TRBV29-1 with TRBJ2-5; D unclear. The CDR3 loop spans 14 amino acids. V was trimmed by 4 bases and J by 2 bases, leaving 14 bases between them. Germline V gives CDR1 SQVTM, CDR2 ANQGSEA. For the CDR3, the DNA is TGCAGCGTTGTCCCCCCGGCTTTTCAAGAGACCCAGTACTTC. It yields the protein CSVVPPAFQETQYF. Looking up the rest from reference TRBV29-1 and TRBJ2-5 gives the full variable domain: SAVISQKPSRDICQRGTSLTIQCQVDSQVTMMFWYRQQPGQSLTLIATANQGSEATYESGFVIDKFPISRPNLTFSTLTVSNMSPEDSSIYLCSVVPPAFQETQYFGPGTRLLVL.

This chain connects TRBV4-3 to TRBJ2-2; TRBD1 aligns across 9 bases. With 0 bases clipped from V and 4 bases from J, the junction kept 9 bases outside the gene matches. The germline CDR1 and CDR2 sequences are LGHNA and YSLEER. The CDR3 has 18 residues. The CDR3 DNA reads as TGCGCCAGCAGCCAAGAGGGTCCTTGGGACAGGGCCACCGGGGAGCTGTTTTTT. Its protein is CASSQEGPWDRATGELFF.

The rearrangement joins TRBV27 to TRBJ2-3; unclear D gene. This CDR3 has 13 residues. Germline V gene data show CDR1 as MNHEY and CDR2 as SMNVEV (reference sequence). Trimming removed 7 bases from V and 2 bases from J, with 10 bases in between. The CDR3 nucleotides read TGTGCCAGCACCCAGAGAACCACAGATACGCAGTATTTT. Encoded protein: CASTQRTTDTQYF.

J is TRBJ1-6 and V is TRBV27; D not certain. The V and J ends lost 3 bases and 1 base respectively, with 1 base between them. The CDR3 contains 13 residues. Germline V CDR1 and CDR2: MNHEY, SMNVEV (reference sequence). CDR3 protein: CASSLSYNSPLHF. The CDR3 nucleotides read TGTGCCAGCAGTTTGTCCTATAATTCACCCCTCCACTTT.

The chain has TRBV12-3 or TRBV12-4 and TRBJ2-5; D is possibly TRBD2 (7 bases). The length of the CDR3 is 14 residues. The V gene lost 2 bases and the J gene lost 9 bases, with 16 bases spanning the gap. CDR3: CASSLSEGGVSQYF. The CDR3 nucleotides read TGTGCCAGCAGTTTAAGCGAGGGGGGGGTGTCCCAGTACTTC.

This clonotype has a single count. The genes are TRBV4-3 and TRBJ1-2; D ambiguous. The germline CDR1 and CDR2 sequences are LGHNA and YSLEER. The CDR3 length is 13 residues. Trimming pared 4 bases from V and 8 bases from J, leaving 14 bases between. CDR3 amino acids: CASSRNRERGYTF. In DNA, the CDR3 is TGCGCCAGCAGCCGGAACCGGGAACGAGGCTACACCTTC.

The rearrangement uses TRBV3-1 and TRBJ2-2; D is undetermined. Between the trimmed V and J ends, which lost 2 bases and 2 bases, there was a span of 12 bases. This CDR3 has 16 residues. Germline assignment: CDR1 LGHDT and CDR2 YNNKEL (reference sequence). In DNA form, the CDR3 reads TGTGCCAGCAGCCAAAGTCCGGGCCTAAACACCGGGGAGCTGTTTTTT. It specifies CASSQSPGLNTGELFF.

The chain has TRBV4-3 and TRBJ1-5, with TRBD1 matching 9 bases. The CDR3 loop spans 14 amino acids. Per germline, CDR1 LGHNA and CDR2 YSLEER. J gave up 7 bases and V 4 bases, and 5 bases lay outside the gene matches. The CDR3 sequence: CASSLGQGSQPQHF. In DNA, the CDR3 is TGCGCCAGCAGCCTCGGACAGGGGTCGCAGCCCCAGCATTTT.

CDR3 sequence: CATSLTVNTEAFF. CDR3 DNA sequence: TGTGCCACCAGTTTGACAGTGAACACTGAAGCTTTCTTT. V usage is TRBV15 and J usage is TRBJ1-1, with D tentatively TRBD1 (5 bases). V was trimmed by 6 bases and J by 0 bases, leaving 8 bases between them. In germline, CDR1 is LNHNV, CDR2 YYDKDF (reference sequence). CDR3 length equals 13 residues.

The J gene is TRBJ1-6, the V gene TRBV6-2 or TRBV6-3; 8 bases match TRBD1. Germline V CDR1 and CDR2: MNHEY, SVGEGT. The CDR3 loop spans 16 amino acids. The V gene end was trimmed by 5 bases and the J gene end by 7 bases; junction bases not matched to a gene: 10. The DNA of the CDR3 is TGTGCCAGCAGTCGGACAGGGACGGGGAGCAATTCACCCCTCCACTTT. Amino acids: CASSRTGTGSNSPLHF.

The chain has TRBV20-1 and TRBJ2-7; 10 bases are a match to TRBD1. The germline CDR1 and CDR2 sequences are DFQATT and SNEGSKA (reference sequence). V gave up 1 base and J gave up 3 bases; unmatched junction bases: 0. The CDR3 is 13 residues long. The CDR3 region has the DNA TGCAGTGCTAGAGGGACAGGGGGCTACGAGCAGTACTTC. It translates to CSARGTGGYEQYF.

This chain connects TRBV20-1 to TRBJ2-2, with a tentative D call TRBD1 (6 bases). The CDR3 is 15 residues long. The ends were cut back, 3 bases at V and 1 base at J, with 12 bases in the middle. The germline gives CDR1 DFQATT, CDR2 SNEGSKA (reference sequence). The CDR3 region is CSARDLQGNTGELFF. CDR3 in DNA: TGCAGTGCTAGGGACTTACAGGGGAACACCGGGGAGCTGTTTTTT.

The chain employs TRBV27 and TRBJ2-1, with TRBD1 as a possible D gene (5 bases). V lost 6 bases and J lost 2, with 8 bases in between. Germline CDR1 is MNHEY and CDR2 is SMNVEV (reference sequence). The CDR3 has 13 residues. The CDR3 DNA is TGTGCCAGCAGCCCAGGGCCCTACAATGAGCAGTTCTTC. Amino acids: CASSPGPYNEQFF.

The chain combines TRBV10-2 with TRBJ1-6; 8 bases are shared with TRBD1. CDR1 WSHSY and CDR2 SAAADI come from the germline V gene. Trimming at V came to 9 bases and at J to 8 bases, leaving 6 bases not matched to a gene. The CDR3 sequence is 13 residues long. CDR3 sequence: CASIPGGDSPLHF. CDR3 nucleotide sequence: TGCGCCAGTATTCCAGGGGGCGATTCACCCCTCCACTTT.

The chain carries TRBV5-6 and TRBJ2-5; 9 nucleotides line up with TRBD1. The CDR3 is made up of 15 amino acids. Germline V gene sequence: CDR1 SGHDT, CDR2 YYEEEE. V gave up 0 bases and J gave up 2 bases; unmatched junction bases: 2. CDR3 loop: CASSLAGTGQETQYF. CDR3 sequence (DNA): TGTGCCAGCAGCTTGGCCGGGACAGGGCAAGAGACCCAGTACTTC.

This chain uses TRBV6-5 with TRBJ2-5; D might be TRBD1 (6 bases). The CDR3 has 16 amino acids. V lost 0 bases, J lost 2 bases, and 13 bases lay in between. Germline assignment: CDR1 MNHEY and CDR2 SVGAGI. The CDR3 bases are TGTGCCAGCAGTTACTCTTGGGCAGGGGTTCAAGAGACCCAGTACTTC. Encoded protein: CASSYSWAGVQETQYF.

The chain joins TRBV9 to TRBJ2-3; TRBD1 aligns across 8 bases. The V and J ends lost 3 bases and 2 bases, in that order; junction bases with no gene match: 8. Germline V gene data show CDR1 as SGDLS and CDR2 as YYNGEE. This CDR3 comprises 16 residues. DNA for the CDR3: TGTGCCAGCAGCGGCCTCAGGGGGCCCGACACAGATACGCAGTATTTT. Amino acids: CASSGLRGPDTDTQYF.

V gene TRBV4-1 combines with J gene TRBJ2-5; D remains ambiguous. Trimming removed 1 base at V and 7 bases at J, with 7 bases between. Germline lookup yields CDR1 MGHRA and CDR2 YSYEKL. The length of the CDR3 is 12 residues. The CDR3 region is CASSQVLGTQYF. The CDR3, as DNA: TGCGCCAGCAGCCAAGTACTGGGGACCCAGTACTTC.

The chain recombines TRBV7-9 with TRBJ2-7, with no clear D. The CDR3 is 14 residues long. Germline V gene sequence: CDR1 SEHNR, CDR2 FQNEAQ (reference sequence). V gave up 2 bases and J gave up 3 bases, with 11 bases separating them. The CDR3 is CASSLPGAGYEQYF. In DNA, the CDR3 is TGTGCCAGCAGCTTACCCGGTGCTGGCTACGAGCAGTACTTC. Looking up the rest from reference TRBV7-9 and TRBJ2-7 gives the full variable domain: DTGVSQNPRHKITKRGQNVTFRCDPISEHNRLYWYRQTLGQGPEFLTYFQNEAQLEKSRLLSDRFSAERPKGSFSTLEIQRTEQGDSAMYLCASSLPGAGYEQYFGPGTRLTVT.

This chain uses TRBV27 with TRBJ2-4; 8 bases agree with TRBD1. The CDR3 spans 13 residues. From germline, CDR1 is MNHEY and CDR2 SMNVEV (reference sequence). V shed 6 bases, J shed 9 bases, and the junction held 7 bases outside the gene matches. CDR3 in amino acids: CASRATGGVIQYF. CDR3 DNA: TGTGCCAGCAGAGCCACAGGGGGAGTCATTCAGTACTTC.

The chain employs TRBV9 and TRBJ2-1, with 9 bases identical to TRBD2. V lost 2 bases to trimming and J lost 7 bases; unmatched junction nucleotides: 7. Germline-derived CDR1 and CDR2 are SGDLS and YYNGEE. The CDR3 has 15 amino acids. This CDR3 reads CASSVAGLARNEQFF. CDR3 in DNA: TGTGCCAGCAGCGTCGCGGGACTAGCTCGGAATGAGCAGTTCTTC.

This chain links TRBV20-1 with TRBJ2-7; D is perhaps TRBD2 (6 bases). The CDR3 is 16 residues long. The ends were cut back, 0 bases at V and 0 bases at J, with 15 bases in the middle. The germline CDR1 and CDR2 sequences are DFQATT and SNEGSKA (reference sequence). Here the CDR3 DNA reads TGCAGTGCTAGAGATTACCGCGGGGACCACTCCTACGAGCAGTACTTC. As protein: CSARDYRGDHSYEQYF.

This chain uses TRBV11-2 with TRBJ1-2; 7 nucleotides match TRBD1. CDR1 and CDR2 from the germline V gene are SGHAT and FQNNGV. This CDR3 has 14 amino acids. After removal of 5 bases from V and 8 bases from J, the junction contained 11 bases not matched to a gene. CDR3 in amino acids: CASSAGTALGGYTF. In nucleotides, the CDR3 is TGTGCCAGCAGCGCCGGGACAGCTTTAGGAGGCTACACCTTC.

This rearrangement joins TRBV2 to TRBJ2-7, with D maybe TRBD2 (5 bases). The CDR3 spans 12 residues. V lost 1 base and J lost 5, with 6 bases in between. Per germline, CDR1 SNHLY and CDR2 FYNNEI. Here the CDR3 reads CASSEGTHEQYF. The CDR3 DNA sequence: TGTGCCAGCAGTGAAGGGACTCACGAGCAGTACTTC.

The V gene is TRBV6-6, the J gene TRBJ2-1, with 12 bases fitting TRBD2. This CDR3 region has 16 residues. In germline, CDR1 is MNHNY, CDR2 SVGAGI (reference sequence). With V trimmed by 2 bases and J by 10 bases, 9 bases remained unmatched. The CDR3 loop is CASSYSASGGAGEQFF. The CDR3 bases are TGTGCCAGCAGTTACAGTGCTAGCGGGGGGGCTGGGGAGCAGTTCTTC.

The V and J genes are TRBV29-1 and TRBJ1-5, with D possibly being TRBD1 (5 bases). The CDR3 sequence is 13 residues long. Trimming shortened V by 2 bases and J by 7 bases, and 12 bases separated the two germline ends. Germline V gives CDR1 SQVTM, CDR2 ANQGSEA. Here the CDR3 DNA reads TGCAGCGTTGAACAGGGTTTAAACCAGCCCCAGCATTTT. Amino acids: CSVEQGLNQPQHF.

This chain connects TRBV7-2 to TRBJ2-1; D is possibly TRBD2 (6 bases). CDR3 length equals 16 residues. Looked up from germline, CDR1 is SGHTA and CDR2 is FQGNSA. Trimming cost V 0 bases and J 3 bases, with 12 bases left between them. The CDR3 loop is CASSLAISGGYNEQFF. CDR3 DNA sequence: TGTGCCAGCAGCTTAGCTATTAGCGGAGGCTACAATGAGCAGTTCTTC.

This chain joins TRBV20-1 and TRBJ2-5, with 14 nucleotides matching TRBD2. The CDR3 covers 18 residues. Unmatched junction bases numbered 12, after V lost 1 base and J lost 5 bases. Germline V gene data show CDR1 as DFQATT and CDR2 as SNEGSKA (reference sequence). This CDR3 is CSARGTSGGTRGVETQYF. The DNA of the CDR3 is TGCAGTGCTAGAGGGACTAGCGGGGGGACGAGAGGTGTTGAGACCCAGTACTTC.

This chain connects TRBV20-1 to TRBJ1-2; 7 positions agree with TRBD1. Germline V gene data show CDR1 as DFQATT and CDR2 as SNEGSKA (reference sequence). The CDR3 extends over 14 amino acids. V shed 5 bases and J 0 bases; nucleotides not matched to a gene: 6. The CDR3 region has the DNA TGCAGTGCTTTAACAGGGGAAACTAACTATGGCTACACCTTC. It codes for CSALTGETNYGYTF.

The rearrangement uses TRBV20-1 and TRBJ1-5; D is unclear. The CDR3 covers 14 residues. CDR1 is DFQATT and CDR2 is SNEGSKA in the germline V gene (reference sequence). With 0 bases removed from V and 2 bases from J, the gap between germline ends came to 8 bases. CDR3: CSARDRAGNQPQHF. CDR3 nucleotide sequence: TGCAGTGCTAGAGATCGGGCCGGCAATCAGCCCCAGCATTTT.

V and J are TRBV2 and TRBJ2-7; D may match TRBD1 or TRBD2 (5 bases each). V was trimmed by 0 bases and J by 3 bases, leaving 12 bases between them. The CDR3 is 15 residues long. Germline V gene sequence: CDR1 SNHLY, CDR2 FYNNEI. In DNA form, the CDR3 reads TGTGCCAGCAGTGAAGCGCTTGAGGGGAGCTACGAGCAGTACTTC. It translates to CASSEALEGSYEQYF.